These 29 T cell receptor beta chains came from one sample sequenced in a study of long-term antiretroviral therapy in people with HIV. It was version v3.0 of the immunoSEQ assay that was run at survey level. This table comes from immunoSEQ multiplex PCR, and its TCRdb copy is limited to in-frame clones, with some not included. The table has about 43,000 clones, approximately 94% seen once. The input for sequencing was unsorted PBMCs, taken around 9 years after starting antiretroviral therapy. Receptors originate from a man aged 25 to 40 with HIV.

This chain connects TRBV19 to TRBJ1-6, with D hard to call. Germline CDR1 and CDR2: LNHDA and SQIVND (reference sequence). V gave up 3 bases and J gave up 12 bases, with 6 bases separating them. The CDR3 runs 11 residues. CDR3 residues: CASSMEGPLHF. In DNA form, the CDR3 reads TGTGCCAGTAGTATGGAAGGACCCCTCCACTTT. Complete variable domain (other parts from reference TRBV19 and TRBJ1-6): DGGITQSPKYLFRKEGQNVTLSCEQNLNHDAMYWYRQDPGQGLRLIYYSQIVNDFQKGDIAEGYSVSREKKESFPLTVTSAQKNPTAFYLCASSMEGPLHFGNGTRLTVT.

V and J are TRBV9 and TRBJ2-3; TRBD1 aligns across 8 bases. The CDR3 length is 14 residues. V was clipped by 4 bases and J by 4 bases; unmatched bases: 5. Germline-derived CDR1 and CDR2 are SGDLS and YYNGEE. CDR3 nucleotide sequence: TGTGCCAGCAGCTCGGGACAGGCCCCAGATACGCAGTATTTT. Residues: CASSSGQAPDTQYF.

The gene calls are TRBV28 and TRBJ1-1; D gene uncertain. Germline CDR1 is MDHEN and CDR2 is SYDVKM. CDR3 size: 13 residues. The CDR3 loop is CGTHKTVGTEAFF. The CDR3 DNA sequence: TGTGGGACGCACAAAACCGTGGGCACTGAAGCTTTCTTT.

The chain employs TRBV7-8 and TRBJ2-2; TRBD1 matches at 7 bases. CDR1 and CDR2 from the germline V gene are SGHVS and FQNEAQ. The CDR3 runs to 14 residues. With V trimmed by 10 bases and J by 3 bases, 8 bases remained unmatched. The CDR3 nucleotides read TGTGCCACCCGGGTAGGGGGCTACACCGGGGAGCTGTTTTTT. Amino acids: CATRVGGYTGELFF.

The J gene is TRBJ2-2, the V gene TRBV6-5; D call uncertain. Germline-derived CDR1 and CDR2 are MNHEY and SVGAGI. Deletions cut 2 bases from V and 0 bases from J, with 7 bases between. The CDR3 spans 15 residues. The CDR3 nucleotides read TGTGCCAGCAGTTACGAGGACCCGAACACCGGGGAGCTGTTTTTT. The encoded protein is CASSYEDPNTGELFF.

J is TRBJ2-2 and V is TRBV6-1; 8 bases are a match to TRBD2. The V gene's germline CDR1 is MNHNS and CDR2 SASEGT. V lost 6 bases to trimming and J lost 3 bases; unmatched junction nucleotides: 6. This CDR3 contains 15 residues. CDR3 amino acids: CASRAGAGDTGELFF. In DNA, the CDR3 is TGTGCCAGCAGGGCCGGAGCGGGGGACACCGGGGAGCTGTTTTTT.

CDR3 sequence reads: CASGDGGAKTQYF. The CDR3 DNA follows: TGTGCCAGCGGGGACGGGGGGGCGAAGACCCAGTACTTC. The V call is TRBV6-5, the J call TRBJ2-5; TRBD2 agrees at 8 bases. The CDR3 totals 13 residues. J lost 6 bases, V lost 8 bases, and 8 bases had no gene match. Germline loops: CDR1 MNHEY, CDR2 SVGAGI.

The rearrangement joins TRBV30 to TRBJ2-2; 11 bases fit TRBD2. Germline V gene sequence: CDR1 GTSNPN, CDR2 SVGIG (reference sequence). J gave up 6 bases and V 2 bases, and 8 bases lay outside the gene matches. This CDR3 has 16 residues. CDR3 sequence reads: CAWSPPGTSGPGELFF. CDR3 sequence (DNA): TGTGCCTGGAGTCCACCTGGGACTAGCGGACCCGGGGAGCTGTTTTTT.

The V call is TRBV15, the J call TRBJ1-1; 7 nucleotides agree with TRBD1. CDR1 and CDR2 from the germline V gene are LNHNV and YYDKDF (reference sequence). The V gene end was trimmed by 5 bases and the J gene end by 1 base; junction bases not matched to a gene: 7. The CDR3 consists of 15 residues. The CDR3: CATSPRPGGNTEAFF. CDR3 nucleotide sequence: TGTGCCACCAGCCCGCGTCCAGGGGGGAACACTGAAGCTTTCTTT.

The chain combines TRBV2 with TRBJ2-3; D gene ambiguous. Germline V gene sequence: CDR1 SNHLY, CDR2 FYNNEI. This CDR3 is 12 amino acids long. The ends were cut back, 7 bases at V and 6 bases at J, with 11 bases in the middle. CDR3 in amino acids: CASKERQDTQYF. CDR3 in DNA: TGTGCCAGCAAAGAGAGGCAGGATACGCAGTATTTT.

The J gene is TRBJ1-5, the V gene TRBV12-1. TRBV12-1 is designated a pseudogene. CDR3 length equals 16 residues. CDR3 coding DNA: TGTGCCAGCAGCTTTCTGGGACGGAATAGCAATCAGCCCCAGCATTTT. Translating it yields CASSFLGRNSNQPQHF.

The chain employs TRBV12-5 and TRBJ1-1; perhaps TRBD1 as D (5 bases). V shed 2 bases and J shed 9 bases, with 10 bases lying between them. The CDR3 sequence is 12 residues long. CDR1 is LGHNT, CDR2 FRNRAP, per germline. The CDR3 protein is CASGLNDRKAFF. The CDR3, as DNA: TGTGCTAGTGGTTTGAATGACAGAAAAGCTTTCTTT.

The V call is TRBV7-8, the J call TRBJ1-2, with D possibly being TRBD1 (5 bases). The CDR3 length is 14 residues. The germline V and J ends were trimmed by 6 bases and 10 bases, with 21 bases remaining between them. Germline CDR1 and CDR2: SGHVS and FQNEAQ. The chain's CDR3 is CASSQGVAFMDYTF. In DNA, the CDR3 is TGTGCCAGCAGTCAGGGAGTTGCTTTTATGGACTACACCTTC. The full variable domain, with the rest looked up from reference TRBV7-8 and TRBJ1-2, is GAGVSQSPRYKVAKRGQDVALRCDPISGHVSLFWYQQALGQGPEFLTYFQNEAQLDKSGLPSDRFFAERPEGSVSTLKIQRTQQEDSAVYLCASSQGVAFMDYTFGSGTRLTVV.

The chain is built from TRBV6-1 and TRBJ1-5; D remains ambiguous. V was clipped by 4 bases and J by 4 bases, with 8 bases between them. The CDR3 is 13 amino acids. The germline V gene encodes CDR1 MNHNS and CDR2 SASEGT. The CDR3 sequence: CASSVRLNQPQHF. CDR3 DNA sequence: TGTGCCAGCAGTGTTCGGTTAAATCAGCCCCAGCATTTT.

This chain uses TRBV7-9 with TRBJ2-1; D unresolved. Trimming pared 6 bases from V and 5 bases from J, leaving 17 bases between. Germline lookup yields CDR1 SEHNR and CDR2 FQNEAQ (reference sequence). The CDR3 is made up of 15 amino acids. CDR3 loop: CASRAPSEADNEQFF. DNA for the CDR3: TGTGCCAGCAGAGCACCGTCGGAAGCCGACAATGAGCAGTTCTTC.

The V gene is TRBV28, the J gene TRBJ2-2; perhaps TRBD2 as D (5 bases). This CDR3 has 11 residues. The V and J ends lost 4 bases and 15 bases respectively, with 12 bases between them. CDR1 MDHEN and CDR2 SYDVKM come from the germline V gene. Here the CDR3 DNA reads TGTGCCAGCAGTTCGACCCGGAGGTTGTTTTTT. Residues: CASSSTRRLFF.

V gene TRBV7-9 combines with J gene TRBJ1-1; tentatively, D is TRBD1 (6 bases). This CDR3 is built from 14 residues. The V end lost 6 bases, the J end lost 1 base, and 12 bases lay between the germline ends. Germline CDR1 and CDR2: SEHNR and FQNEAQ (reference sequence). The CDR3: CASSLQGTNTEAFF. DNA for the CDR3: TGTGCCAGCAGTCTCCAGGGGACGAACACTGAAGCTTTCTTT.

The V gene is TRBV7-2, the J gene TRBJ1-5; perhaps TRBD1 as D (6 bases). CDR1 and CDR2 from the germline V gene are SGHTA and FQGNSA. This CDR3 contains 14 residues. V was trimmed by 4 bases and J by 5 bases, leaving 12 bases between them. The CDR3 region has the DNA TGTGCCAGCAGCTCCTACAGGGTGGATCAGCCCCAGCATTTT. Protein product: CASSSYRVDQPQHF.

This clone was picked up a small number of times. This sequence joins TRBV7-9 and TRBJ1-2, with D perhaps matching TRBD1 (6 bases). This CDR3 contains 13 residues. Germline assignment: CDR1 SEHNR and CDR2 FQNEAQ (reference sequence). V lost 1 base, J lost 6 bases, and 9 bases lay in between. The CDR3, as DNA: TGTGCCAGCAGCTTAGGGACAGCAGATGGCTACACCTTC. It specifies CASSLGTADGYTF.

CDR3 sequence (DNA): TGCGCCAGCAGCTCTGACAGGGGTGATGAAAAACTGTTTTTT. Translating gives CASSSDRGDEKLFF. The rearrangement uses TRBV5-1 and TRBJ1-4, with 8 bases identical to TRBD1. The J segment lost 6 bases and the V segment lost 3 bases, leaving 4 bases of the junction unmatched. The CDR3 runs to 14 residues. CDR1 SGHRS and CDR2 YFSETQ come from the germline V gene.

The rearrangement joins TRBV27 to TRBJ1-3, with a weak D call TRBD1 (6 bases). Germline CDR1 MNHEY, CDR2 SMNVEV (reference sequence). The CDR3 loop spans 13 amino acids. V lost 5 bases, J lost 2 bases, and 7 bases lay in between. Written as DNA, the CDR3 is TGTGCCAGCAGTGGGGGGCCTGGAAACACCATATATTTT. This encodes CASSGGPGNTIYF.

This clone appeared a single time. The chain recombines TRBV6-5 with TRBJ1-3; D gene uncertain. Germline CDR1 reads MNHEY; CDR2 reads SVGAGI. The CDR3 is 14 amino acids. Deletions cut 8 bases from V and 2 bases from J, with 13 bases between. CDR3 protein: CASQPRAAGNTIYF. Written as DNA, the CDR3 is TGTGCCAGCCAACCTAGAGCGGCTGGAAACACCATATATTTT.

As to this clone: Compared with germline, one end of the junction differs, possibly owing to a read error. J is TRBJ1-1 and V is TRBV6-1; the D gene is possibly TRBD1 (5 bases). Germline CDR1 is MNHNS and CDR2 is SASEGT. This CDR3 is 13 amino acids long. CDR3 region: CASSELPGRVDGF. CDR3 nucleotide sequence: TGTGCCAGCAGTGAACTACCGGGGCGCGTCGACGGATTT.

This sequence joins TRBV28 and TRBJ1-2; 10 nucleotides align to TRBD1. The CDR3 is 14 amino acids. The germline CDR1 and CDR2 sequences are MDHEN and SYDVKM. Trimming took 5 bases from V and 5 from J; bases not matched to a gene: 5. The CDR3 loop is CASSQGQGRYGYTF. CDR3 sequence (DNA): TGTGCCAGCAGTCAGGGACAGGGGAGGTATGGCTACACCTTC.

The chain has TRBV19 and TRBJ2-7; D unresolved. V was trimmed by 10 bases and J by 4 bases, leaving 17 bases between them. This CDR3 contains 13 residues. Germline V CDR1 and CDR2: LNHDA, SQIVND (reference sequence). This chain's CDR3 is CATRPGLGYEQYF. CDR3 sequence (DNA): TGTGCCACGCGCCCGGGCCTAGGATACGAGCAGTACTTC.

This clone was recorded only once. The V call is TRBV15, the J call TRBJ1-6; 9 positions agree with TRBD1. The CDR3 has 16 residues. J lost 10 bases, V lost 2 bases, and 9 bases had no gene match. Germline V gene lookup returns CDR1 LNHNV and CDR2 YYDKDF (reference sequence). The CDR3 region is CATSRTTGGAGSPLHF. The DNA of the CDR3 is TGTGCCACCAGCAGAACTACAGGGGGCGCGGGATCACCCCTCCACTTT. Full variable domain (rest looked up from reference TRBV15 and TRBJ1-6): DAMVIQNPRYQVTQFGKPVTLSCSQTLNHNVMYWYQQKSSQAPKLLFHYYDKDFNNEADTPDNFQSRRPNTSFCFLDIRSPGLGDTAMYLCATSRTTGGAGSPLHFGNGTRLTVT.

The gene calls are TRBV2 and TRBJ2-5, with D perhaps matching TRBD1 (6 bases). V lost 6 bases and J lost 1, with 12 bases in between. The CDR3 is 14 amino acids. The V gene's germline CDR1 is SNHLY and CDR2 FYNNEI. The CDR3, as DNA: TGTGCCAGCAGGCACTTAGGGGGCCAAGAGACCCAGTACTTC. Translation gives CASRHLGGQETQYF.

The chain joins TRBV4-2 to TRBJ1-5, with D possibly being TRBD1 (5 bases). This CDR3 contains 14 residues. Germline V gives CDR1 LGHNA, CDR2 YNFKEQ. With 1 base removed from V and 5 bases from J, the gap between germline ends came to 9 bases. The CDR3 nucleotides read TGTGCCAGCAGCCAAGGAGACAGCTATCAGCCCCAGCATTTT. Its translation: CASSQGDSYQPQHF.

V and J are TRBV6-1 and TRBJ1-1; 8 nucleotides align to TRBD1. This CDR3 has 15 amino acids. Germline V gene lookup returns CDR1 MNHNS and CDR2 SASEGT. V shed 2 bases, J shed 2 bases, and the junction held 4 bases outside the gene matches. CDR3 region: CASSEQDRGNTEAFF. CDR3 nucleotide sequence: TGTGCCAGCAGTGAACAAGACAGGGGCAACACTGAAGCTTTCTTT.